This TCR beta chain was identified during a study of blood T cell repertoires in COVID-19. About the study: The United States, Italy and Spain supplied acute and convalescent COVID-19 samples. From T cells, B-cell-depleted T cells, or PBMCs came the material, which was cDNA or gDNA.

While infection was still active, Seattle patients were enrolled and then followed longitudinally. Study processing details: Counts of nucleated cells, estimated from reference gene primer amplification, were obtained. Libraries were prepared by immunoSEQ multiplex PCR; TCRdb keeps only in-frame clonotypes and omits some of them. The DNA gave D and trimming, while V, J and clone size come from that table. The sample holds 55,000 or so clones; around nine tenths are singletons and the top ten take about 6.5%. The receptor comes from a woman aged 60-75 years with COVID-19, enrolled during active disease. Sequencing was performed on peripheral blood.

The CDR3 reads CASSAGTSSSYNEQFF. For the CDR3, the DNA is TGCGCCAGCAGTGCCGGGACTTCCAGCTCCTACAATGAGCAGTTCTTC. This chain uses TRBV10-1 with TRBJ2-1; D is perhaps TRBD2 (6 bases). Germline V gene sequence: CDR1 WNHNN, CDR2 SYGVQD (reference sequence). Trimming shortened V by 4 bases and J by 0 bases, and 13 bases separated the two germline ends. The CDR3 loop spans 16 amino acids.